This T cell receptor (beta chain) was identified in a study of blood T cell repertoires in COVID-19. Per the original data handling: Quantification of nucleated cells was approximated via reference gene primer amplification. The protocol was immunoSEQ multiplex PCR, while the TCRdb copy is restricted to in-frame clones and leaves out a portion. V and J calls plus clone size are reproduced from that table; the DNA served to infer D and trimming. This sample has approximately 230,000 clones, with almost 90% found just once. This clone is a singleton in its sample. The CDR3 is 15 amino acids. V was pared by 3 bases and J by 5 bases, with 14 bases between. The germline V gene encodes CDR1 SGHAT and CDR2 FQNNGV.

The chain links TRBV11-2 to TRBJ2-1; tentatively, D is TRBD2 (6 bases). Input material: PBMCs or T cells enriched from blood (not recorded which). This TCR was recovered from a woman aged 45-59 years with acute COVID-19. Here the CDR3 reads CASSFPMGGNNEQFF. CDR3 nucleotide sequence: TGTGCCAGCAGCTTCCCCATGGGGGGTAACAATGAGCAGTTCTTC.